This T cell receptor beta chain emerged from a study of CD8 T cells in ankylosing spondylitis. The ends lost 3 bases at V and 3 bases at J; junction bases unmatched: 6. Looked up from germline, CDR1 is SGDLS and CDR2 is YYNGEE. CDR3 length equals 15 residues. Each TCR beta library was made by quantitative 5'-RACE that incorporated molecular barcodes. One entry per CDR3 protein results from TCRdb running MiXCR on the 5' RACE reads. The data show 700,000 to 1,000,000 distinct CDR3 sequences, roughly 12% seen once. The table lists this clonotype with a few counts. The antigen is unknown. Notes on the study in general: The clones that were linked to disease were reported to be significantly enriched in matched synovial fluid samples from ankylosing spondylitis patients. Seemingly characteristic of ankylosing spondylitis blood was a TCR beta motif consisting of several highly homologous variants. Reactive arthritis synovial fluid and blood previously showed some of these motif variants.

The sequence derives from a male donor with ankylosing spondylitis. This chain links TRBV9 with TRBJ2-1, with 7 bases aligning to TRBD1. The sample comprised blood, either unsorted or a sorted T cell fraction (not recorded which). CDR3 nucleotides: TGTGCCAGCAGCGGACAGGGAAGATACTACAATGAGCAGTTCTTC. Protein sequence: CASSGQGRYYNEQFF. Together with reference TRBV9 and TRBJ2-1, the CDR3 gives the full variable domain: DSGVTQTPKHLITATGQRVTLRCSPRSGDLSVYWYQQSLDQGLQFLIQYYNGEERAKGNILERFSAQQFPDLHSELNLSSLELGDSALYFCASSGQGRYYNEQFFGPGTRLTVL.